Below, 24 T cell receptor beta chains from the same sample are listed, as sequenced in a study of T cell responses to AZD1222 COVID-19 vaccine. Method: immunoSEQ multiplex PCR; TCRdb's copy keeps in-frame clones and lacks some. Of about 150,000 clones listed, roughly 91% are singletons. The sequenced sample was peripheral blood, obtained 28 days after the second AZD1222 dose. All receptors derive from an adult who received the AZD1222 COVID-19 vaccine.

The chain employs TRBV7-9 and TRBJ2-1, with D uncertain. The CDR3 covers 10 residues. The V gene's germline CDR1 is SEHNR and CDR2 FQNEAQ (reference sequence). V was trimmed by 1 base and J by 10 bases, leaving 2 bases between them. CDR3 protein: CASSLVEQFF. CDR3 in DNA: TGTGCCAGCAGCTTAGTGGAGCAGTTCTTC.

The rearrangement links TRBV7-8 to TRBJ1-2; D unclear. Looked up from germline, CDR1 is SGHVS and CDR2 is FQNEAQ. This CDR3 region has 14 residues. Trimming shortened V by 1 base and J by 5 bases, and 11 bases separated the two germline ends. The CDR3 sequence: CASSLGSSLYGYTF. The DNA of the CDR3 is TGTGCCAGCAGCTTAGGATCGAGTCTTTATGGCTACACCTTC.

The J gene is TRBJ1-4, the V gene TRBV18; tentative D call: TRBD1 (5 bases). Trimming stripped 4 bases from V and 0 bases from J, with 12 bases between. This CDR3 contains 16 residues. The V gene's germline CDR1 is KGHSH and CDR2 LQKENI. CDR3 region: CASSRRDFATNEKLFF. CDR3 nucleotides: TGTGCCAGCTCACGCAGGGATTTTGCAACTAATGAAAAACTGTTTTTT.

CDR3 region: CASSQDRDRDNEQFF. In DNA, the CDR3 is TGCGCCAGCAGCCAAGATCGGGACAGGGACAATGAGCAGTTCTTC. J is TRBJ2-1 and V is TRBV4-1, with 9 nucleotides matching TRBD1. The CDR3 has 15 amino acids. CDR1 is MGHRA, CDR2 YSYEKL, per germline. J lost 5 bases, V lost 0 bases, and 2 bases had no gene match.

V is TRBV2 and J is TRBJ2-3; tentatively, D is TRBD2 (5 bases). Per the germline V gene, CDR1 is SNHLY and CDR2 is FYNNEI. The CDR3 has 15 residues. Deletions cut 4 bases from V and 3 bases from J, with 14 bases between. The CDR3 DNA sequence: TGTGCCAGCAGTGGTAGAGGGTACGGAACAGATACGCAGTATTTT. It encodes CASSGRGYGTDTQYF.

V and J are TRBV11-2 and TRBJ1-5, with D hard to call. Trimming removed 5 bases from V and 1 base from J, with 12 bases in between. This CDR3 has 15 residues. CDR1 is SGHAT and CDR2 is FQNNGV in the germline V gene. CDR3 in amino acids: CASSPKGLSNQPQHF. CDR3 in DNA: TGTGCCAGCAGCCCGAAAGGGTTAAGCAATCAGCCCCAGCATTTT. Filled out from reference TRBV11-2 and TRBJ1-5, the complete variable domain reads EAGVAQSPRYKIIEKRQSVAFWCNPISGHATLYWYQQILGQGPKLLIQFQNNGVVDDSQLPKDRFSAERLKGVDSTLKIQPAKLEDSAVYLCASSPKGLSNQPQHFGDGTRLSIL.

The V gene is TRBV6-5, the J gene TRBJ1-6, with D hard to call. The CDR3 extends over 15 amino acids. V lost 0 bases and J 9 bases, leaving 12 bases between the germline ends. Germline lookup yields CDR1 MNHEY and CDR2 SVGAGI. CDR3 in amino acids: CASSYSSGLGSPLHF. The CDR3 bases are TGTGCCAGCAGTTACTCGTCCGGGTTGGGTTCACCCCTCCACTTT.

This rearrangement joins TRBV7-9 to TRBJ1-1, with D perhaps matching TRBD1 (5 bases). The CDR3 runs to 13 residues. Trimming cost V 0 bases and J 5 bases, with 7 bases left between them. CDR1 and CDR2 (germline): SEHNR, FQNEAQ (reference sequence). The CDR3 nucleotides read TGTGCCAGCAGCTTAGCGGCAGGGACTGAAGCTTTCTTT. This gives the protein CASSLAAGTEAFF. Filled out from reference TRBV7-9 and TRBJ1-1, the complete variable domain reads DTGVSQNPRHKITKRGQNVTFRCDPISEHNRLYWYRQTLGQGPEFLTYFQNEAQLEKSRLLSDRFSAERPKGSFSTLEIQRTEQGDSAMYLCASSLAAGTEAFFGQGTRLTVV.

The chain uses TRBV4-1 and TRBJ2-3; 7 bases line up with TRBD1. Per germline, CDR1 MGHRA and CDR2 YSYEKL. This CDR3 spans 17 amino acids. Germline trimming cut 6 bases from V and 1 base from J; bases unmatched to any gene: 13. CDR3 residues: CASRLTGAGGGTDTQYF. The CDR3 DNA is TGCGCCAGCAGACTAACCGGAGCAGGGGGAGGCACAGATACGCAGTATTTT.

The DNA of the CDR3 is TGTGCCAGCAGCGGCCAAAACACTGAAGCTTTCTTT. It translates to CASSGQNTEAFF. The chain joins TRBV9 to TRBJ1-1; D is unresolved. V was clipped by 3 bases and J by 2 bases, with 5 bases between them. Germline CDR1 SGDLS, CDR2 YYNGEE. This CDR3 region has 12 residues. Full variable domain (remainder filled in from reference TRBV9 and TRBJ1-1): DSGVTQTPKHLITATGQRVTLRCSPRSGDLSVYWYQQSLDQGLQFLIQYYNGEERAKGNILERFSAQQFPDLHSELNLSSLELGDSALYFCASSGQNTEAFFGQGTRLTVV.

The chain links TRBV18 to TRBJ1-5; 11 positions match TRBD1. The CDR3 runs 17 residues. After removal of 4 bases from V and 2 bases from J, the junction contained 7 bases not matched to a gene. CDR1 is KGHSH, CDR2 LQKENI, per germline. As DNA, the CDR3 is TGTGCCAGCTCACAGGGACAGGGGGTGTCGGGCAATCAGCCCCAGCATTTT. It yields the protein CASSQGQGVSGNQPQHF.

This clone was observed once. V gene TRBV4-2 combines with J gene TRBJ2-1; D possibly corresponds to TRBD2 (7 bases). Trimming cost V 1 base and J 4 bases, with 26 bases left between them. Germline V gives CDR1 LGHNA, CDR2 YNFKEQ. CDR3 size: 20 residues. As DNA, the CDR3 is TGTGCCAGCAGCCAAGGGGAGGGGGGGCAACTCCCCTTTCTTTACAATGAGCAGTTCTTC. The encoded protein is CASSQGEGGQLPFLYNEQFF.

The rearrangement links TRBV12-2 to TRBJ1-6; TRBD1, the table's D call, was not compared with the DNA. TRBV12-2 is noted as a pseudogene. The CDR3 is 18 amino acids. The CDR3 nucleotides read TGTGCAAGTCGCTTAGGTGGACAGGGGAGCTCCTATAATTCACCCCTCCACTTT. Protein sequence: CASRLGGQGSSYNSPLHF.

This sequence joins TRBV7-9 and TRBJ2-5; D is unclear. This CDR3 comprises 13 residues. Trimming pared 2 bases from V and 10 bases from J, leaving 14 bases between. The V gene's germline CDR1 is SEHNR and CDR2 FQNEAQ (reference sequence). The CDR3 nucleotides are TGTGCCAGCAGCTTACCGGAAAAGGGTGGCCAGTACTTC. This encodes CASSLPEKGGQYF.

This clone was detected a few times. This chain uses TRBV5-4 with TRBJ2-7; TRBD1 matches 7 bases. Losses at the gene ends were 4 bases for V and 0 bases for J; bases not matched to a gene: 7. Per the germline V gene, CDR1 is SGHNT and CDR2 is YYREEE (reference sequence). The CDR3 sequence is 15 residues long. The CDR3 loop reads CASSPGQDSSYEQYF. CDR3 DNA sequence: TGTGCCAGCAGCCCCGGACAGGACAGCTCCTACGAGCAGTACTTC.

The chain combines TRBV5-6 with TRBJ1-2; D not resolved. There are 12 residues in the CDR3. Germline CDR1 is SGHDT and CDR2 is YYEEEE. Trimming stripped 3 bases from V and 3 bases from J, with 6 bases between. In DNA form, the CDR3 reads TGTGCCAGCAGCTCGTATTACTATGGCTACACCTTC. It encodes CASSSYYYGYTF. Using reference TRBV5-6 and TRBJ1-2 for the parts outside the CDR3, the full variable domain is DAGVTQSPTHLIKTRGQQVTLRCSPKSGHDTVSWYQQALGQGPQFIFQYYEEEERQRGNFPDRFSGHQFPNYSSELNVNALLLGDSALYLCASSSYYYGYTFGSGTRLTVV.

CDR3 loop: CAGSGQSYEQYF. CDR3 sequence (DNA): TGTGCCGGGTCAGGACAGTCCTACGAGCAGTACTTC. The chain joins TRBV30 to TRBJ2-7, with TRBD1 as a possible D gene (6 bases). This CDR3 spans 12 amino acids. V dropped 8 bases and J dropped 1 base, with 12 bases sitting between them. The germline V gene has CDR1 GTSNPN and CDR2 SVGIG (reference sequence). The complete variable domain, with remaining parts taken from reference TRBV30 and TRBJ2-7, reads SQTIHQWPATLVQPVGSPLSLECTVEGTSNPNLYWYRQAAGRGLQLLFYSVGIGQISSEVPQNLSASRPQDRQFILSSKKLLLSDSGFYLCAGSGQSYEQYFGPGTRLTVT.

The chain is built from TRBV27 and TRBJ1-1, with D possibly being TRBD1 (6 bases). Looked up from germline, CDR1 is MNHEY and CDR2 is SMNVEV (reference sequence). This CDR3 is built from 13 residues. Deletions cut 2 bases from V and 7 bases from J, with 11 bases between. Here the CDR3 reads CASSLGGAFEAFF. CDR3 nucleotides: TGTGCCAGCAGTTTAGGGGGGGCCTTTGAAGCTTTCTTT.

The chain combines TRBV6-5 with TRBJ1-2; 8 bases line up with TRBD1. The V gene end was trimmed by 6 bases and the J gene end by 4 bases; junction bases not matched to a gene: 7. This CDR3 is 14 amino acids long. The germline V gene has CDR1 MNHEY and CDR2 SVGAGI. The CDR3 is CASRTGQGGYGYTF. Written as DNA, the CDR3 is TGTGCCAGCAGGACTGGACAGGGAGGCTATGGCTACACCTTC.

This chain connects TRBV5-4 to TRBJ1-2; a possible D gene is TRBD1 (6 bases). With 5 bases removed from V and 4 bases from J, the gap between germline ends came to 24 bases. The V gene's germline CDR1 is SGHNT and CDR2 YYREEE (reference sequence). The CDR3 contains 17 residues. CDR3 sequence (DNA): TGTGCCAGCAGTCTGGACAGAAGGGGGGCTGGAGGCTATGGCTACACCTTC. Its protein is CASSLDRRGAGGYGYTF.

J is TRBJ2-7 and V is TRBV5-1; D ambiguous. V was trimmed by 0 bases and J by 2 bases, leaving 3 bases between them. The CDR3 has 12 residues. The V gene's germline CDR1 is SGHRS and CDR2 YFSETQ. The CDR3 loop is CASSLDTYEQYF. The CDR3 nucleotides are TGCGCCAGCAGCTTGGATACCTACGAGCAGTACTTC.

The CDR3 DNA follows: TGTGCCAGCGCCAAAGACGCAGGGGACTCCTACGAGCAGTACTTC. It specifies CASAKDAGDSYEQYF. The V gene is TRBV21-1, the J gene TRBJ2-7; whether TRBD1, the table's D call, matches the DNA was not checked. TRBV21-1 is deemed a pseudogene. CDR3 length: 15 amino acids.

The chain uses TRBV3-1 (or the pseudogene TRBV3-2) and TRBJ1-6; D remains unclear. Trimming pared 5 bases from V and 10 bases from J, leaving 15 bases between. Germline lookup yields CDR1 LGHDT and CDR2 YNNKEL (reference sequence). The length of the CDR3 is 14 residues. The CDR3 region is CASSTRHSQSPLHF. Here the CDR3 DNA reads TGTGCCAGCAGCACCCGTCACAGCCAGTCACCCCTCCACTTT.

The chain couples TRBV5-1 to TRBJ2-3; TRBD2 matches at 11 bases. This CDR3 is 17 amino acids long. Germline CDR1 reads SGHRS; CDR2 reads YFSETQ. The junction had 11 bases not matched to a gene; V was cut back by 2 bases and J by 6 bases. CDR3 bases: TGCGCCAGCAGCTTAGGGACTAGCGGAACTCCGATCGATACGCAGTATTTT. This codes for CASSLGTSGTPIDTQYF.